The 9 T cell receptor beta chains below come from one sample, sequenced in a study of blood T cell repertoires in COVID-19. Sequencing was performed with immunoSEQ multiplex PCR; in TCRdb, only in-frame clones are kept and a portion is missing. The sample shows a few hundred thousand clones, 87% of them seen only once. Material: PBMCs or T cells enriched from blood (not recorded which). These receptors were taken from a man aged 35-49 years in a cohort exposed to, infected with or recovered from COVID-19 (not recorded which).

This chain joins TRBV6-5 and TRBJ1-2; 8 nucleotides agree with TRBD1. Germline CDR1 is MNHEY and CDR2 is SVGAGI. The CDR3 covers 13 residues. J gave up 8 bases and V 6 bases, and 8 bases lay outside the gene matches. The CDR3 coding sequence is TGTGCCAGCAGGACGACAGGGGCGGGGGGCTACACCTTC. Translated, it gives CASRTTGAGGYTF.

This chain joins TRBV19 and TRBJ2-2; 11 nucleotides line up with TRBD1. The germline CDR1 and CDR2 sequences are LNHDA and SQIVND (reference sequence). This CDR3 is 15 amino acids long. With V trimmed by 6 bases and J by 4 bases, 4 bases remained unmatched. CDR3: CASRRDRGFTGELFF. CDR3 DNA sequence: TGTGCCAGTAGGCGGGACAGGGGGTTCACCGGGGAGCTGTTTTTT.

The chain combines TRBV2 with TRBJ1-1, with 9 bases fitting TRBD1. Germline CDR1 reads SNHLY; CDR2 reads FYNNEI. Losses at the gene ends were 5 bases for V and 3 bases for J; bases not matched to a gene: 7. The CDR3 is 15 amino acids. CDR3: CASSMDRGRDTEAFF. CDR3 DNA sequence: TGTGCCAGCAGTATGGACAGGGGACGGGACACTGAAGCTTTCTTT.

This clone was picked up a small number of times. The CDR3 spells CASSQGHVYGYTF. CDR3 nucleotide sequence: TGCGCCAGCAGCCAAGGACACGTCTATGGCTACACCTTC. This chain joins TRBV5-1 and TRBJ1-2; TRBD1 is a possible D gene (5 bases). Deletions cut 4 bases from V and 4 bases from J, with 11 bases between. Looked up from germline, CDR1 is SGHRS and CDR2 is YFSETQ. The CDR3 totals 13 residues.

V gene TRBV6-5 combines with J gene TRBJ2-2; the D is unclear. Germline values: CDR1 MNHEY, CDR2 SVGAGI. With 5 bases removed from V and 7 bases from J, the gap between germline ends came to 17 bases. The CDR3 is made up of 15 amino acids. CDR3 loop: CASSNKPSRSGELFF. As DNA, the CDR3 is TGTGCCAGCAGTAATAAACCGTCCCGTAGCGGGGAGCTGTTTTTT.

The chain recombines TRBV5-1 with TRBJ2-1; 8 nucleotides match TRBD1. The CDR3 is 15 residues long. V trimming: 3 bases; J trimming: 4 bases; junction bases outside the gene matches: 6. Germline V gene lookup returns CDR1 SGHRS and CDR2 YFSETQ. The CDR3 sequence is CASSSGTGPYNEQFF. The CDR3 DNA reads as TGCGCCAGCAGCTCCGGGACAGGACCATACAATGAGCAGTTCTTC.

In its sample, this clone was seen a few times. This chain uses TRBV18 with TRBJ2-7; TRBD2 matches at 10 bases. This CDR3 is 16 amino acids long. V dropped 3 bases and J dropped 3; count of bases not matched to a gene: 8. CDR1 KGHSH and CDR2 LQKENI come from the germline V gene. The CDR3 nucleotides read TGTGCCAGCTCACCGAAGACTAGCGGGTTTGGCTACGAGCAGTACTTC. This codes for CASSPKTSGFGYEQYF.

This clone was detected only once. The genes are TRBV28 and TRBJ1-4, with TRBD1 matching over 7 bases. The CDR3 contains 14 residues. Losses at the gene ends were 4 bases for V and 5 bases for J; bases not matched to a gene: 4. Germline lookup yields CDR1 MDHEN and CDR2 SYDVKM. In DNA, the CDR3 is TGTGCCAGCAGTTCTGGGACAGAGAATGAAAAACTGTTTTTT. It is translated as CASSSGTENEKLFF.

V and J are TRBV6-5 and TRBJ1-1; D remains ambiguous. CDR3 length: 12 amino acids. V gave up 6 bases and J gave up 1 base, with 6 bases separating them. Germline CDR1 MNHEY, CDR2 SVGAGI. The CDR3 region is CASSAGNTEAFF. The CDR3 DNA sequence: TGTGCCAGCAGCGCAGGGAACACTGAAGCTTTCTTT.